Each of the 22 T cell receptor beta chains below was sequenced from the same sample in a study of blood T cell repertoires in COVID-19. Profiling relied on immunoSEQ multiplex PCR, and the TCRdb table lists in-frame clones only, not all of them. The sample lists 110,000 to 150,000 clones, approximately 78% occurring once. Sequences were obtained from PBMCs or T cells enriched from blood (not recorded which). The receptors stem from a woman between 45 and 65 years old who had recovered from COVID-19.

The chain couples TRBV28 to TRBJ2-7, with TRBD1 identical over 9 bases. Germline CDR1 MDHEN, CDR2 SYDVKM. V was clipped by 5 bases and J by 8 bases; unmatched bases: 10. CDR3 length: 14 residues. CDR3 residues: CASSDPGQGRKQYF. The DNA for the CDR3 is TGTGCCAGCAGTGACCCGGGACAGGGTAGAAAGCAGTACTTC.

This clone was counted between two and nine times. The V and J genes are TRBV20-1 and TRBJ2-7, with 11 bases fitting TRBD1. Germline loops: CDR1 DFQATT, CDR2 SNEGSKA (reference sequence). This CDR3 contains 11 residues. CDR3 nucleotides: TGCAAACCGGGACAGGGGGACGAGCAGTACGTC. It translates to CKPGQGDEQYV.

The gene calls are TRBV4-1 and TRBJ2-5; D is possibly TRBD2 (6 bases). V shed 0 bases and J shed 1 base, with 9 bases lying between them. CDR1 and CDR2 from the germline V gene are MGHRA and YSYEKL. The CDR3 spans 15 residues. In nucleotides, the CDR3 is TGCGCCAGCAGCCAAGATCCCGGGGGCCAAGAGACCCAGTACTTC. Protein sequence: CASSQDPGGQETQYF.

V is TRBV6-6 and J is TRBJ2-1; TRBD2 matches at 8 bases. V dropped 2 bases and J dropped 6; count of bases not matched to a gene: 6. The germline gives CDR1 MNHNY, CDR2 SVGAGI (reference sequence). The CDR3 has 15 amino acids. The CDR3 DNA reads TGTGCCAGCAGTTACATGGCGGGGGGTTCCAATGAGCAGTTCTTC. Translating it yields CASSYMAGGSNEQFF.

J is TRBJ1-1 and V is TRBV7-2; D might be TRBD1 (6 bases). The CDR3 runs 15 residues. Germline values: CDR1 SGHTA, CDR2 FQGNSA. Trimming took off 3 bases at V and 0 bases at J, with 11 bases between the two ends. CDR3 sequence (DNA): TGTGCCAGCAGCTTCACGGGACATCTGAACACTGAAGCTTTCTTT. This gives the protein CASSFTGHLNTEAFF.

The gene calls are TRBV15 and TRBJ1-3; tentatively, D is TRBD1 (5 bases). Trimming shortened V by 5 bases and J by 0 bases, and 8 bases separated the two germline ends. The CDR3 consists of 14 residues. Per the germline V gene, CDR1 is LNHNV and CDR2 is YYDKDF (reference sequence). The CDR3 DNA sequence: TGTGCCACCAGCTCGGGGGTCTCTGGAAACACCATATATTTT. Protein product: CATSSGVSGNTIYF.

This rearrangement joins TRBV27 to TRBJ2-5, with TRBD2 as a possible D gene (6 bases). CDR1 and CDR2 (germline): MNHEY, SMNVEV (reference sequence). V was cut by 8 bases and J by 6 bases, with 16 bases left in between. This CDR3 is 13 amino acids long. The DNA for the CDR3 is TGTGCCAGCCGCGGGGCTGGCGTGAAGACCCAGTACTTC. This sequence encodes CASRGAGVKTQYF.

This clone was detected only once. This chain uses TRBV21-1 with TRBJ2-6; the table's D call, TRBD1, was not checked against the DNA. TRBV21-1 is a listed pseudogene. This CDR3 contains 23 residues. This CDR3 reads CASSKRNGGDRGRCCSGANVLTF. DNA of the CDR3: TGTGCCAGCAGCAAAAGGAATGGTGGAGACAGGGGCCGATGTTGCTCTGGGGCCAACGTCCTGACTTTC.

In DNA, the CDR3 is TGCGCCAGCAGCTACTCGGGACAGGGGACCTATGGCTACACCTTC. Translating it yields CASSYSGQGTYGYTF. The rearrangement joins TRBV5-1 to TRBJ1-2, with TRBD1 matching over 10 bases. This CDR3 is built from 15 residues. CDR1 and CDR2 from the germline V gene are SGHRS and YFSETQ. V lost 3 bases to trimming and J lost 4 bases; unmatched junction nucleotides: 6.

The rearrangement links TRBV5-1 to TRBJ2-1, with TRBD1 matching over 8 bases. V was pared by 4 bases and J by 3 bases, with 6 bases of the junction left unmatched. The CDR3 sequence is 15 residues long. Germline CDR1 reads SGHRS; CDR2 reads YFSETQ. This CDR3 reads CASSPDRGGYNEQFF. DNA of the CDR3: TGCGCCAGCAGCCCCGACAGGGGAGGCTACAATGAGCAGTTCTTC.

The J gene is TRBJ1-3, the V gene TRBV7-9; D might be TRBD1 (5 bases). The CDR3 extends over 17 amino acids. Per germline, CDR1 SEHNR and CDR2 FQNEAQ (reference sequence). Trimming shortened V by 1 base and J by 0 bases, and 13 bases separated the two germline ends. CDR3: CASSLDSGLLSGNTIYF. The CDR3 bases are TGTGCCAGCAGCTTAGACTCAGGGCTTCTCTCTGGAAACACCATATATTTT.

CDR3 region: CASSFGVGGTDTQYF. For the CDR3, the DNA is TGTGCCAGCAGTTTTGGAGTCGGGGGCACAGATACGCAGTATTTT. The chain uses TRBV6-5 and TRBJ2-3; D is perhaps TRBD2 (5 bases). Germline-derived CDR1 and CDR2 are MNHEY and SVGAGI. V lost 4 bases and J lost 1, with 12 bases in between. The CDR3 loop spans 15 amino acids.

The V and J genes are TRBV5-4 and TRBJ1-2; perhaps TRBD1 as D (5 bases). The CDR3 extends over 15 amino acids. Deletions cut 4 bases from V and 6 bases from J, with 19 bases between. The germline V gene has CDR1 SGHNT and CDR2 YYREEE (reference sequence). The CDR3 sequence is CASSPQTVPRHGYTF. CDR3 sequence (DNA): TGTGCCAGCAGCCCGCAGACAGTTCCACGTCATGGCTACACCTTC.

The chain links TRBV2 to TRBJ1-5; D unclear. The CDR3 is 16 amino acids. Germline V gives CDR1 SNHLY, CDR2 FYNNEI. Trimming cost V 2 bases and J 2 bases, with 13 bases left between them. CDR3 bases: TGTGCCAGCAGTGAATGGGGAGATCTTCGCAATCAGCCCCAGCATTTT. Its translation: CASSEWGDLRNQPQHF.

The chain combines TRBV15 with TRBJ2-3; perhaps TRBD1 as D (7 bases). The V gene's germline CDR1 is LNHNV and CDR2 YYDKDF (reference sequence). The V and J ends lost 1 base and 6 bases respectively, with 8 bases between them. The CDR3 consists of 13 residues. The CDR3 is CATSRAGGDTQYF. CDR3 DNA: TGTGCCACCAGCAGAGCAGGGGGGGATACGCAGTATTTT.

The chain links TRBV11-3 to TRBJ1-2, with D maybe TRBD1 (6 bases). V was trimmed by 0 bases and J by 7 bases, leaving 9 bases between them. Per the germline V gene, CDR1 is SGHNT and CDR2 is YENEEA. CDR3 length: 13 amino acids. The CDR3 loop reads CASSLDRGVGYTF. The CDR3 DNA sequence: TGTGCCAGCAGCTTAGACAGGGGAGTTGGCTACACCTTC.

V is TRBV19 and J is TRBJ2-1, with 8 bases fitting TRBD2. The V segment lost 5 bases and the J segment 8 bases; nucleotides outside the gene matches: 11. CDR3 length: 15 amino acids. Germline V gene data show CDR1 as LNHDA and CDR2 as SQIVND (reference sequence). CDR3 region: CASSHQRGPGDEQFF. The CDR3 DNA reads as TGTGCCAGTAGTCACCAGCGGGGGCCCGGGGATGAGCAGTTCTTC.

In this sample, this clone turned up once. The chain employs TRBV19 and TRBJ1-1; 9 nucleotides agree with TRBD1. The CDR3 sequence is 14 residues long. V shed 5 bases, J shed 5 bases, and the junction held 6 bases outside the gene matches. The germline V gene encodes CDR1 LNHDA and CDR2 SQIVND (reference sequence). The CDR3 sequence is CASSANRGRTEAFF. The CDR3 bases are TGTGCCAGTAGTGCAAACAGGGGGCGAACTGAAGCTTTCTTT.

This clone showed up just a few times. The chain links TRBV2 to TRBJ1-2; D is undetermined. CDR1 is SNHLY and CDR2 is FYNNEI in the germline V gene. Trimming shortened V by 4 bases and J by 5 bases, and 8 bases separated the two germline ends. The CDR3 consists of 12 residues. CDR3 sequence reads: CASSVSAYGYTF. CDR3 DNA sequence: TGTGCCAGCAGTGTCAGCGCTTATGGCTACACCTTC. The entire variable domain, with the rest obtained from reference TRBV2 and TRBJ1-2, is as follows: EPEVTQTPSHQVTQMGQEVILRCVPISNHLYFYWYRQILGQKVEFLVSFYNNEISEKSEIFDDQFSVERPDGSNFTLKIRSTKLEDSAMYFCASSVSAYGYTFGSGTRLTVV.

CDR3 DNA sequence: TGCGCCAGCAATGGCGAGGCCGTGCAGGGTTGCTATGGCTACACCTTC. It specifies CASNGEAVQGCYGYTF. The chain carries TRBV23-1 and TRBJ1-2, with D perhaps matching TRBD1 (5 bases). TRBV23-1 is treated as an ORF (open reading frame) with a function not yet certain. V lost 7 bases and J 4 bases, leaving 22 bases between the germline ends. This CDR3 spans 16 amino acids.

This clone has more than one count but fewer than ten. V and J are TRBV5-6 and TRBJ2-1; perhaps TRBD2 as D (6 bases). The V gene lost 8 bases and the J gene lost 4 bases, with 16 bases spanning the gap. Per the germline V gene, CDR1 is SGHDT and CDR2 is YYEEEE. CDR3 length equals 14 residues. CDR3 DNA sequence: TGTGCCAGTTGCGGGGCTAGCGTTTACAATGAGCAGTTCTTC. This codes for CASCGASVYNEQFF.

The chain has TRBV28 and TRBJ1-3; weak D call: TRBD1 (6 bases). CDR3 length equals 14 residues. V gave up 6 bases and J gave up 0 bases, with 9 bases separating them. The germline V gene has CDR1 MDHEN and CDR2 SYDVKM. The CDR3 bases are TGTGCCAGCAGGACAGGCTACTCTGGAAACACCATATATTTT. Translating gives CASRTGYSGNTIYF.